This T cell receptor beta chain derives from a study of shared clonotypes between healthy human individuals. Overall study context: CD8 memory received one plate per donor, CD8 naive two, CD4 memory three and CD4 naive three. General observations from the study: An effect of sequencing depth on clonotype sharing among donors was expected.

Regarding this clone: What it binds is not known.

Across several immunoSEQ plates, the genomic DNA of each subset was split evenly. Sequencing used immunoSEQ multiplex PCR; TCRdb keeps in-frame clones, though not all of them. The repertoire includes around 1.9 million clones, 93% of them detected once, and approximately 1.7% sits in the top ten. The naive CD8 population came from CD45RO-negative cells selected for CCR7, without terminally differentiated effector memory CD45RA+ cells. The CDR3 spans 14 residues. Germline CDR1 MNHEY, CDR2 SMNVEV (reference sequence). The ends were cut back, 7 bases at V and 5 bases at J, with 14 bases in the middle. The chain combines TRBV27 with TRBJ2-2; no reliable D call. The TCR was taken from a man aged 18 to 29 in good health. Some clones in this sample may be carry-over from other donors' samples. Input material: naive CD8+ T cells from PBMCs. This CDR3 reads CASTRDGDTGELFF. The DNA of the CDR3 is TGTGCCAGCACCAGAGACGGTGATACCGGGGAGCTGTTTTTT.